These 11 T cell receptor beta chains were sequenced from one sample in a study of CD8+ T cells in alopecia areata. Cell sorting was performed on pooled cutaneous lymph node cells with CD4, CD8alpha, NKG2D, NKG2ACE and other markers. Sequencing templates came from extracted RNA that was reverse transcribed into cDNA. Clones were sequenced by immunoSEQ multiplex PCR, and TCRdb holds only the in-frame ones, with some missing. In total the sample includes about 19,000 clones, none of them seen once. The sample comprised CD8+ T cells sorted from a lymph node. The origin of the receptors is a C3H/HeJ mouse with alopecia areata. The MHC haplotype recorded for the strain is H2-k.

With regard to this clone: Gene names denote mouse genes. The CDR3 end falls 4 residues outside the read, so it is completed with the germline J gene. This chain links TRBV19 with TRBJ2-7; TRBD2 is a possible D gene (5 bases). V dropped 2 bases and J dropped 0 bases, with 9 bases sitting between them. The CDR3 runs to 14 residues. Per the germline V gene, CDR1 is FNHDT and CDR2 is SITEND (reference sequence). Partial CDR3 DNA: TGTGCCAGCAGTATCGTCTGGGACTCCTAT. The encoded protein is CASSIVWDSY. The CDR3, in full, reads CASSIVWDSYEQYF.

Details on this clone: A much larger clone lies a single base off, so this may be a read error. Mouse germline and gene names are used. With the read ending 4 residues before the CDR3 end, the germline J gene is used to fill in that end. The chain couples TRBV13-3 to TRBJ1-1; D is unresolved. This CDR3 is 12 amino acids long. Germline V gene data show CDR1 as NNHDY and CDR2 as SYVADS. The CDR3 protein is CASSDAKTEVFF. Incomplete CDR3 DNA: TGTGCCAGCAGTGATGCAAAAACA.

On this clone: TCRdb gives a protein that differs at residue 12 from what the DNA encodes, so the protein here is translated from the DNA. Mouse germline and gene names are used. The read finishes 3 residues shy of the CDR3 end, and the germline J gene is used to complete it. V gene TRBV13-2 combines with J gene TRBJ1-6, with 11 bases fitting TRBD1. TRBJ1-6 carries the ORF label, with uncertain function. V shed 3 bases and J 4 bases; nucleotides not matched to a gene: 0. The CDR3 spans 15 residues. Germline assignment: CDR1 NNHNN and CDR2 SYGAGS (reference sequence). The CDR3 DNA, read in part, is TGTGCCAGCGGTGGGGACAGGGGGTATAATTCGCCC. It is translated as CASGGDRGYNSP. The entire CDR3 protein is CASGGDRGYNSPLYF.

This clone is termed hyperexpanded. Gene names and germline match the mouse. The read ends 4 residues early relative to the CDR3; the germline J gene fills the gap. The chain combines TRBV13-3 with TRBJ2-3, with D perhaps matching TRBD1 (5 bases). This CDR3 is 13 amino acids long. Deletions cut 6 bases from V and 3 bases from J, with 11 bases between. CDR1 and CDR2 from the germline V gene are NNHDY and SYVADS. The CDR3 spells CASKPGWAETLYF. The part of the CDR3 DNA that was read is TGTGCCAGCAAACCAGGGTGGGCAGAA.

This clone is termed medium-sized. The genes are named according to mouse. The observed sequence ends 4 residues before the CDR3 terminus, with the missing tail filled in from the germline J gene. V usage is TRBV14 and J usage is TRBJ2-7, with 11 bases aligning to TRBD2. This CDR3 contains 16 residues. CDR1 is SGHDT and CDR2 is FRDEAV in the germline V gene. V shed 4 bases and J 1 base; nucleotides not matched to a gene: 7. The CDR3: CASSRLDWGVSYEQYF. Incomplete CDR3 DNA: TGTGCCAGCAGTAGACTGGACTGGGGGGTATCCTAT.

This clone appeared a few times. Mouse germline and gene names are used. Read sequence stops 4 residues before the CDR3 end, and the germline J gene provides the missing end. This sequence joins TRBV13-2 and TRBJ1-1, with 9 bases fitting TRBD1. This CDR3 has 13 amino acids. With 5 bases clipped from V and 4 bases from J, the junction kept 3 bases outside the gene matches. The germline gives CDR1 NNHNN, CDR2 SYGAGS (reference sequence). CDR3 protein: CASGGQGTTEVFF. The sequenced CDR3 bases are TGTGCCAGCGGCGGACAGGGGACCACA.

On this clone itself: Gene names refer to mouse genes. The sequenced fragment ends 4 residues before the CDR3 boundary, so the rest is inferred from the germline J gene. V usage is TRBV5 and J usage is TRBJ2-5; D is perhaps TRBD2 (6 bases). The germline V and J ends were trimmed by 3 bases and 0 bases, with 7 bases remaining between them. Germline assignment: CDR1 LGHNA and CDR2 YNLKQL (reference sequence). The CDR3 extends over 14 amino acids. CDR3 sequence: CASSQGGNQDTQYF. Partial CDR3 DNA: TGTGCCAGCAGCCAGGGGGGTAACCAAGAC.

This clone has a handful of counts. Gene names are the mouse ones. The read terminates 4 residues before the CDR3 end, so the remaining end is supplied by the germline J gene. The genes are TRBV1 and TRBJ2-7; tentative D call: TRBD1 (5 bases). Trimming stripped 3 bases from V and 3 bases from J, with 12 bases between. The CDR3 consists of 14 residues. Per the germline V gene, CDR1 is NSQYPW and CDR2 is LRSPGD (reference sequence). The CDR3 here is CTCSAAGRDYEQYF. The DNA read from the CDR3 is TGCACCTGCAGTGCGGCAGGGAGAGACTAT.

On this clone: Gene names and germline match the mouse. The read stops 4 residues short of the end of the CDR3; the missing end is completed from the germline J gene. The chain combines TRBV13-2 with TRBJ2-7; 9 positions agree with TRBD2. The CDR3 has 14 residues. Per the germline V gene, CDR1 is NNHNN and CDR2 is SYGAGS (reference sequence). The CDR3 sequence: CASGDSTGGYEQYF. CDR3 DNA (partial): TGTGCCAGCGGTGACTCGACTGGGGGATAT.

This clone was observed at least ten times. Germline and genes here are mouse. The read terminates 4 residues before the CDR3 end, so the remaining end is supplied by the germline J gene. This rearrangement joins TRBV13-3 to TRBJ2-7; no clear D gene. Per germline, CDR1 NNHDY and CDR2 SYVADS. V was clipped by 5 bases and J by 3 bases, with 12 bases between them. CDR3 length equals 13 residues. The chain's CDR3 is CASRVSSDYEQYF. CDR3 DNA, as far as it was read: TGTGCCAGCAGGGTCTCCTCAGACTAT.

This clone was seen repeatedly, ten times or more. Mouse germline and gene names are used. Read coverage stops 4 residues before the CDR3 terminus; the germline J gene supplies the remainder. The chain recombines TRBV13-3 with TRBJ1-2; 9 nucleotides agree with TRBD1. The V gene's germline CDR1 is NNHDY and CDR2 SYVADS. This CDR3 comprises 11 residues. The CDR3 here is CASRTGGDYTF. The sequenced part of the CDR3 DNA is TGTGCCAGCAGGACAGGGGGC.